This TCR beta chain was sequenced for a study of regulatory T cells in long-lasting Graves disease. Study background: Persistence in Graves' disease required over 5 years of antithyroid drugs plus positive TSH receptor antibodies.

As to time point: persistent/refractory GD, antithyroid drugs over 5 years with positive TRAb. After RNA was extracted from PBMCs, the TCR library was made from it. Germline values: CDR1 MGHDK, CDR2 SYGVNS. CDR3 length: 14 residues. The V segment lost 6 bases and the J segment 3 bases; nucleotides outside the gene matches: 5. Building of the TCR beta libraries involved iRepertoire HTBI primers and Arm-PCR of CDR3 regions. TCRdb ran MiXCR on the multiplex PCR reads and lists one entry per CDR3 protein. The sample lists 350,000 to 450,000 distinct CDR3 sequences, roughly a fifth seen once, with approximately 15% in the top ten. Study results and caveats: Persistent disease favored TRBV28, TRBJ1-2 and TRBJ2-5. Persistent Graves' patients showed less TCR diversity than newly diagnosed ones.

This clonotype was found a few times. Its specificity is unknown. This specimen consisted of peripheral blood mononuclear cells (PBMCs), obtained when the disease was refractory, from a patient treated with antithyroid drugs. V and J are TRBV25-1 and TRBJ2-7, with TRBD1 matching 10 bases. The sequence derives from a female donor with Graves disease. The CDR3 nucleotides read TGTGCCAGCAGGGGACAGGGGTCATTCTACGAGCAGTACTTC. Translation: CASRGQGSFYEQYF.